Ten or more counts support the clone carrying this TCR beta chain. Its antigen is as yet unknown. TCRdb recomputed calls from the 5' RACE reads with MiXCR, one row per CDR3 protein. Among about 12,000 distinct CDR3 sequences listed, around a quarter were seen once. The length of the CDR3 is 11 residues. Per germline, CDR1 DFQATT and CDR2 SNEGSKA (reference sequence). V lost 3 bases, J lost 3 bases, and 6 bases lay in between. General observations from the study: Tumor memory CD4+ T cell TCR gene usage was found to cluster with blood and lymph node memory CD4+ cells and with lymph node naive CD4+ cells. The larger cohort examined one V-J beta rearrangement, not whole repertoires.

Naive CD4+ T cells were purified with Tregs depleted by CD25. The origin of this receptor is a female donor with breast cancer. V is TRBV20-1 and J is TRBJ2-7; D perhaps matches TRBD1 (5 bases). Sequenced material: naive CD4+ T cells sorted from blood. Subset of the sample: naive CD4+ T cells, CD4+CD45RA+CD25-. CDR3 in amino acids: CSARDNYEQYF. DNA for the CDR3: TGCAGTGCTAGGGACAACTACGAGCAGTACTTC.